This T cell receptor beta chain appears in the sequencing data of a study of blood T cell repertoires in COVID-19. About the study: Collection of acute and convalescent COVID-19 samples took place in the United States, Italy and Spain. T cells, B-cell-depleted T cells, or PBMCs provided the cDNA or gDNA that served as material.

This CDR3 contains 15 residues. Trimming at V came to 0 bases and at J to 3 bases, leaving 3 bases not matched to a gene. Germline CDR1 and CDR2: SGHNT and YYREEE (reference sequence). Per the study methods: Estimation of nucleated cell counts relied on the amplification of reference gene primers. Only in-frame clones appear in the TCRdb table, and some are missing; sequencing was by immunoSEQ multiplex PCR. V and J calls plus clone size are reproduced from that table; the DNA served to infer D and trimming. The repertoire holds about 160,000 clones, with about nine tenths as singletons. The receptor's source is a woman aged 55-70 years with active or convalescent COVID-19. Material: peripheral blood. The rearrangement joins TRBV5-4 to TRBJ2-5; TRBD2 matches at 9 bases. CDR3 residues: CASSLVSGGKETQYF. The CDR3 DNA reads as TGTGCCAGCAGCTTGGTTAGCGGGGGTAAAGAGACCCAGTACTTC. The complete variable domain, with remaining parts taken from reference TRBV5-4 and TRBJ2-5, reads ETGVTQSPTHLIKTRGQQVTLRCSSQSGHNTVSWYQQALGQGPQFIFQYYREEENGRGNFPPRFSGLQFPNYSSELNVNALELDDSALYLCASSLVSGGKETQYFGPGTRLLVL.